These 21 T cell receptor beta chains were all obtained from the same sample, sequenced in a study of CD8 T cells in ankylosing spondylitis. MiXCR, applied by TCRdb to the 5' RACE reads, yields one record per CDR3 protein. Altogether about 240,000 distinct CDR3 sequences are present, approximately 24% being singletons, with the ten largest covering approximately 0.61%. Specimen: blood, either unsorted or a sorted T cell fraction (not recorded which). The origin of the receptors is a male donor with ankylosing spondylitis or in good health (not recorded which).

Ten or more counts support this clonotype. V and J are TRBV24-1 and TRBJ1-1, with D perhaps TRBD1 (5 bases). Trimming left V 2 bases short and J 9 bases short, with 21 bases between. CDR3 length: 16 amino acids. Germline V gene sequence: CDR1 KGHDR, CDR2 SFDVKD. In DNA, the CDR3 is TGTGCCACCAGTGATTCCGGCCAGGGTTCGATCCGAAAAGCTTTCTTT. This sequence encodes CATSDSGQGSIRKAFF.

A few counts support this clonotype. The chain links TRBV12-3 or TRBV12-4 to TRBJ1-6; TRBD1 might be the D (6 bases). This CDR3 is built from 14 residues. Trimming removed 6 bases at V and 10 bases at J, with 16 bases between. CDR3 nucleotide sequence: TGTGCCAGCAGGGAGAGACAGGTTGGGTCACCCCTCCACTTT. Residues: CASRERQVGSPLHF.

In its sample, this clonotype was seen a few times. The CDR3 DNA sequence: TGCAGTGCTAGAGAGCAAGTTGAGCAGTTCTTC. Protein product: CSAREQVEQFF. The chain links TRBV20-1 to TRBJ2-1; no clear D. The CDR3 is 11 amino acids. CDR1 and CDR2 from the germline V gene are DFQATT and SNEGSKA (reference sequence). Deletions cut 0 bases from V and 9 bases from J, with 6 bases between.

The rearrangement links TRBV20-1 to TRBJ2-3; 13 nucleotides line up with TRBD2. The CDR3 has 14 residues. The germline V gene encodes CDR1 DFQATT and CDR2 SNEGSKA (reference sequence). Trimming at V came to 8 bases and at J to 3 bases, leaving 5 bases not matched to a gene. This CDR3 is CSPTSGGLTDTQYF. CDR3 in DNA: TGCAGTCCGACTAGCGGGGGGTTGACAGATACGCAGTATTTT.

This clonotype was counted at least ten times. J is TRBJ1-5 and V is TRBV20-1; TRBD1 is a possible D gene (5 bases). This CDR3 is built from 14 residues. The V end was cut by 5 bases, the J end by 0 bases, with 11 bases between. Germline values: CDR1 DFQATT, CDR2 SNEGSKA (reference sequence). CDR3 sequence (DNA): TGCAGTGCTCTACAGGAAGATAGCAATCAGCCCCAGCATTTT. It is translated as CSALQEDSNQPQHF.

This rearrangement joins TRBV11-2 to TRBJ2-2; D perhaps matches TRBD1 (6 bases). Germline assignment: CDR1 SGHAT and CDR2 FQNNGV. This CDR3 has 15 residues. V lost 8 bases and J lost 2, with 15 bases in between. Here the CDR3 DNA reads TGTGCCAGCCGCCGACCGGGACACAACACCGGGGAGCTGTTTTTT. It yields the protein CASRRPGHNTGELFF.

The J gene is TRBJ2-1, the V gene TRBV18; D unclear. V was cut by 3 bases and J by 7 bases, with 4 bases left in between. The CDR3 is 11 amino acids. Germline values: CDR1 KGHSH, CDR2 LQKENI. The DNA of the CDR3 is TGTGCCAGCTCACCGGGGAATGAGCAGTTCTTC. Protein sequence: CASSPGNEQFF.

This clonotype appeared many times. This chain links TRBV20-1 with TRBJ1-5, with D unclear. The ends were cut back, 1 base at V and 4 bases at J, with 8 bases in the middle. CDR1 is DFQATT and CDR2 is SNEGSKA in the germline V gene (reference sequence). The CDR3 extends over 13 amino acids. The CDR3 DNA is TGCAGTGCTAGAGGGCCGCTTAATCAGCCCCAGCATTTT. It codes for CSARGPLNQPQHF.

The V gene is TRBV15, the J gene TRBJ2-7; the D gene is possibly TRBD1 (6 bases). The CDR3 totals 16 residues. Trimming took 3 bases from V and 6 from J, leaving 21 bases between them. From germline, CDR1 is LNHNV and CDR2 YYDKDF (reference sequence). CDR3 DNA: TGTGCCACCAGCAGCAACAGGGACGATCCACAGAGCGAGCAGTACTTC. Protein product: CATSSNRDDPQSEQYF.

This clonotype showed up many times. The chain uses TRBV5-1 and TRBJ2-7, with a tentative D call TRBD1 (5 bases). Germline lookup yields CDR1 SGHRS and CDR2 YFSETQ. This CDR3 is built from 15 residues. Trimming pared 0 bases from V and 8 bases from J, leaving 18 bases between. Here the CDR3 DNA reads TGCGCCAGCAGCTTGGAAGGGGCGTTCAGTTCGAAGCAGTACTTC. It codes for CASSLEGAFSSKQYF.

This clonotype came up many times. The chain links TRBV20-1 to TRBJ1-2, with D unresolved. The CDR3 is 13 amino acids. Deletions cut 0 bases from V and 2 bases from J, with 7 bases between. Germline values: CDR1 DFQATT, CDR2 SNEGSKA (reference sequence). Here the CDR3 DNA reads TGCAGTGCTAGAGATCCGGAGAACTATGGCTACACCTTC. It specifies CSARDPENYGYTF.

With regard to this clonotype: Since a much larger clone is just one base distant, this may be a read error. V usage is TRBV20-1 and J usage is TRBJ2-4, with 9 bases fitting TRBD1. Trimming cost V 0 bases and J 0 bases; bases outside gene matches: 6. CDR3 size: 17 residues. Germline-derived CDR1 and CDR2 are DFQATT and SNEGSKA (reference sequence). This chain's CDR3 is CSAREHRDREAKNIQYF. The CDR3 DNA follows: TGCAGTGCTAGAGAACACCGGGACAGGGAAGCCAAAAACATTCAGTACTTC.

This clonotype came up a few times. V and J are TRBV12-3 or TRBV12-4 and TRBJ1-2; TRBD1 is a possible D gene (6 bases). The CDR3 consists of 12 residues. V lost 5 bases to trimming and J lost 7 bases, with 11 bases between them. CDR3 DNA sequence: TGTGCCAGCAGTCGGACAGTTCTTGGCTACACCTTC. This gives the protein CASSRTVLGYTF.

CDR3 amino acids: CASTPTGTDTQYF. CDR3 nucleotides: TGTGCCAGCACTCCGACCGGGACAGATACGCAGTATTTT. The chain uses TRBV6-1 and TRBJ2-3; unclear D gene. Trimming pared 7 bases from V and 3 bases from J, leaving 11 bases between. Germline V gene sequence: CDR1 MNHNS, CDR2 SASEGT. This CDR3 is 13 amino acids long.

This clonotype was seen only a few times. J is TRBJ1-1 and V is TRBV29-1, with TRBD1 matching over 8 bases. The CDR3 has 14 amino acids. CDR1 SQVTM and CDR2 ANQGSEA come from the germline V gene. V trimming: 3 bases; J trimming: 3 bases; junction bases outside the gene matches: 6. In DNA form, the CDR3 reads TGCAGCGTTGATATGACAGGGGTGGACACTGAAGCTTTCTTT. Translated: CSVDMTGVDTEAFF. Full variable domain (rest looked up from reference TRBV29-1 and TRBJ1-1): SAVISQKPSRDICQRGTSLTIQCQVDSQVTMMFWYRQQPGQSLTLIATANQGSEATYESGFVIDKFPISRPNLTFSTLTVSNMSPEDSSIYLCSVDMTGVDTEAFFGQGTRLTVV.

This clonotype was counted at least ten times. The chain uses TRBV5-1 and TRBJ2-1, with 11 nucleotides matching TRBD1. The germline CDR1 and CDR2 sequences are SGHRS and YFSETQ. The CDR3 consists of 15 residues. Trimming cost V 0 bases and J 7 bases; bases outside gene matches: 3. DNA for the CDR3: TGCGCCAGCAGCTTGGGGGACAGGGGGGTAAATGAGCAGTTCTTC. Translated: CASSLGDRGVNEQFF.

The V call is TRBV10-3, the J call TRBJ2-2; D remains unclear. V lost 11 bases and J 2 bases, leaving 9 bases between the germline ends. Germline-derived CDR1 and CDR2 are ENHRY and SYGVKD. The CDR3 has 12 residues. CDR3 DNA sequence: TGTGCCCCTCGGGTTAACACCGGGGAGCTGTTTTTT. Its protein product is CAPRVNTGELFF.

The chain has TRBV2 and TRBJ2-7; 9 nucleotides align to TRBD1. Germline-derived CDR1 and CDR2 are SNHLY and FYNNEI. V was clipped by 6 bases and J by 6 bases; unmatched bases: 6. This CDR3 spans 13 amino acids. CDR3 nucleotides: TGTGCCAGCAGCCGGGACAGGGTGGGCGAGCAGTACTTC. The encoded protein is CASSRDRVGEQYF. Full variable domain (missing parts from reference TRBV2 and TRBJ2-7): EPEVTQTPSHQVTQMGQEVILRCVPISNHLYFYWYRQILGQKVEFLVSFYNNEISEKSEIFDDQFSVERPDGSNFTLKIRSTKLEDSAMYFCASSRDRVGEQYFGPGTRLTVT.

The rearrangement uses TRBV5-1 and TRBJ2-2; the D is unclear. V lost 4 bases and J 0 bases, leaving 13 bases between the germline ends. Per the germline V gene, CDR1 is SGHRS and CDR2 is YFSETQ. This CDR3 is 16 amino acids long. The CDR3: CASSPRTSSNTGELFF. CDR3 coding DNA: TGCGCCAGCAGCCCAAGGACCAGTTCGAACACCGGGGAGCTGTTTTTT.

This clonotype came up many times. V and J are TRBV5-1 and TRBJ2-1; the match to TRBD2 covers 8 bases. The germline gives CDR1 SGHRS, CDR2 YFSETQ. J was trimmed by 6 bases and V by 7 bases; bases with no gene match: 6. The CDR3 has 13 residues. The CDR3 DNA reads TGCGCCAGCTCAACGGGGGGGGTCAATGAGCAGTTCTTC. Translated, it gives CASSTGGVNEQFF.

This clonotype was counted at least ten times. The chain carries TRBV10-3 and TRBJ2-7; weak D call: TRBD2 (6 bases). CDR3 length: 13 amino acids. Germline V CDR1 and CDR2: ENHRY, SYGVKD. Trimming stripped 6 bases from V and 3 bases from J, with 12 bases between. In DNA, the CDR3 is TGTGCCATCAGGCCGGGACTCCTCTACGAGCAGTACTTC. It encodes CAIRPGLLYEQYF.